The entry below describes one TCR beta chain. Generated by immunoSEQ multiplex PCR, the TCRdb table keeps only in-frame clones and is missing some. The data hold 42,000 or so clones, with roughly 65% observed a single time. This sample was included in a study of cytotoxic CD8 clonotypes in ibrutinib-treated CLL. V was shortened by 4 bases and J by 9 bases, with 13 bases between the two germline ends. Germline CDR1 and CDR2: SGHNT and YENEEA. This CDR3 contains 13 residues. The source material was PBMCs, sampled at disease progression, from a patient treated with ibrutinib. This receptor was taken from a human donor with chronic lymphocytic leukemia. This chain joins TRBV11-3 and TRBJ2-1; D perhaps matches TRBD1 (5 bases). The DNA for the CDR3 is TGTGCCAGCAGCTCAGACAGCGTCCCTGAGCAGTTCTTC. Its protein product is CASSSDSVPEQFF.